This T cell receptor beta chain came from a study of OX40 agonist ivuxolimab in advanced cancers. Turning to the study itself: Ivuxolimab was delivered to patients intravenously every 2 weeks at doses spanning 0.01 to 10 mg/kg.

Profiling relied on immunoSEQ multiplex PCR, and the TCRdb table lists in-frame clones only, not all of them. The sample holds under 55,000 clones; over 65% are singletons and the top ten take about 15%. Note on this clone: Antigen unknown.

Study-wide points: Clonal expansion from baseline to week 6 occurred in both CD4+ and CD8+ T cells.

Collection of blood occurred at baseline, at cycle 4 day 1, and at cycle 7 day 1. The CDR3 is made up of 13 amino acids. Germline V lookup: CDR1 MDHEN, CDR2 SYDVKM. With 10 bases removed from V and 0 bases from J, the gap between germline ends came to 10 bases. The chain is built from TRBV28 and TRBJ1-5, with D maybe TRBD1 (5 bases). This sequence originates from an adult with an advanced solid tumor such as melanoma, head and neck, liver or kidney cancer. The sample here was CD4+ or CD8+ T cells sorted from blood, taken in a trial of the OX40 agonist ivuxolimab. In DNA form, the CDR3 reads TGTGCCAACGGGGCAGCTAGCAATCAGCCCCAGCATTTT. It translates to CANGAASNQPQHF.